Sequencing of this TCR beta chain was carried out in a study of CXCR3-negative and CXCR3-positive naive CD8 T cells. Study-wide background: Sequencing yielded around 130 million TRB reads, roughly 1.5 +/- 0.3 million per library. Regarding the study as a whole: CXCR3-positive naive cells had more hydrophobic TRB CDR3s than CXCR3-negative naive cells.

About this clonotype: The antigen remains undetermined.

Triplicate sorting captured about 300,000 cells each from every CD8+ T cell subset. The libraries of TRB cDNA were prepared using 5' RACE with UMI labels. From its re-call of the 5' RACE reads, TCRdb lists each CDR3 protein once, without DNA. Reported are roughly 140,000 distinct CDR3 sequences; the ten largest clones contain over 0.25%. Germline CDR1 SGHRS, CDR2 YFSETQ. The CDR3 is made up of 14 amino acids. V is TRBV5-1 and J is TRBJ1-1. Source material: naive CXCR3+ CD8+ T cells from blood. Specified subset: CD45RO-CCR7+CD27+CD95- naive CD8+ T cells expressing CXCR3 (TNR3+). This TCR was recovered from a human donor in good health. Some clones in this sample may be carry-over from other donors' samples. The CDR3 here is CASRLEAGRYEAFF.